The clone carrying this T cell receptor (beta chain) was observed a handful of times. What it recognizes is unknown. This entry belongs to a study of immune evolution from preneoplasia to lung adenocarcinoma. Broader study findings: Compared with EGFR-mutant or double wild-type lesions, KRAS-mutant nodules were more clonal. Clonality was highest in normal lung, lower in later-stage lesions apparently. Top clone frequencies peaked in normal lung, apparently declining through invasive adenocarcinoma.

The data were produced by immunoSEQ multiplex PCR, yet TCRdb's version contains in-frame clones alone and is incomplete. The sample shows about 9,500 clones, around 90% of them seen only once. J lost 5 bases, V lost 3 bases, and 10 bases had no gene match. Germline V CDR1 and CDR2: SEHNR, FQNEAQ (reference sequence). This CDR3 has 15 amino acids. Premalignant or tumor cells were enriched by macro-dissection after pathologic assessment. The chain combines TRBV7-9 with TRBJ2-7; 7 nucleotides align to TRBD2. This receptor was obtained from a person aged 65 to 85 with invasive lung adenocarcinoma. Sequenced material: FFPE invasive lung adenocarcinoma tissue. The CDR3 DNA sequence: TGTGCCAGCAGCTTTCCAGCGGGGTCGGGCGACGAGCAGTACTTC. This sequence encodes CASSFPAGSGDEQYF.